The 5 T cell receptor beta chains given below trace back to one sample, sequenced in a study of blood T cell repertoires in COVID-19. The data were produced by immunoSEQ multiplex PCR, yet TCRdb's version contains in-frame clones alone and is incomplete. The data contain roughly 160,000 clones, approximately 88% of them singletons. Sequencing used peripheral blood. The receptor set was obtained from an older woman who had recovered from COVID-19.

V and J are TRBV7-9 and TRBJ2-5; TRBD2 matches 10 bases. After removal of 3 bases from V and 2 bases from J, the junction contained 3 bases not matched to a gene. Germline V gene sequence: CDR1 SEHNR, CDR2 FQNEAQ (reference sequence). CDR3 length: 15 amino acids. CDR3 nucleotides: TGTGCCAGCAGCTTGGCTAGCGGGGGTCAAGAGACCCAGTACTTC. It specifies CASSLASGGQETQYF.

This chain joins TRBV5-1 and TRBJ2-7; 12 bases agree with TRBD1. V dropped 4 bases and J dropped 5; count of bases not matched to a gene: 4. The germline V gene encodes CDR1 SGHRS and CDR2 YFSETQ. This CDR3 is built from 14 residues. CDR3 region: CASSPGTGGDEQYF. CDR3 in DNA: TGCGCCAGCAGCCCAGGGACAGGGGGCGACGAGCAGTACTTC. Full variable domain (outside the CDR3, taken from reference TRBV5-1 and TRBJ2-7): KAGVTQTPRYLIKTRGQQVTLSCSPISGHRSVSWYQQTPGQGLQFLFEYFSETQRNKGNFPGRFSGRQFSNSRSEMNVSTLELGDSALYLCASSPGTGGDEQYFGPGTRLTVT.

V gene TRBV28 combines with J gene TRBJ1-2, with 10 bases fitting TRBD1. The V segment lost 8 bases and the J segment 2 bases; nucleotides outside the gene matches: 2. Looked up from germline, CDR1 is MDHEN and CDR2 is SYDVKM. The CDR3 has 13 amino acids. The CDR3 loop is CASRDRGNYGYTF. Written as DNA, the CDR3 is TGTGCCAGCCGGGACAGGGGCAACTATGGCTACACCTTC.

The V gene is TRBV4-2, the J gene TRBJ2-3; possible D gene TRBD2, 6 bases. The V gene's germline CDR1 is LGHNA and CDR2 YNFKEQ. CDR3 length: 14 amino acids. Trimming shortened V by 1 base and J by 2 bases, and 7 bases separated the two germline ends. CDR3 nucleotide sequence: TGTGCCAGCAGCCAAGGGACTACCACAGATACGCAGTATTTT. Its protein is CASSQGTTTDTQYF.

V usage is TRBV7-9 and J usage is TRBJ2-1; 15 bases map to TRBD2. Germline V gene lookup returns CDR1 SEHNR and CDR2 FQNEAQ (reference sequence). CDR3 length: 19 residues. V lost 7 bases to trimming and J lost 2 bases; unmatched junction nucleotides: 12. The CDR3 coding sequence is TGTGCCAGCACCACGACCCGGACTAGCGGGGGGGCCGCCTACAATGAGCAGTTCTTC. Protein sequence: CASTTTRTSGGAAYNEQFF.